A selection of T cell receptor beta chains follows, all from one sample in a study of regulatory T cells in long-lasting Graves disease. Each CDR3 protein gets one entry after TCRdb re-called the multiplex PCR reads with MiXCR. Of 300,000 to 400,000 distinct CDR3 sequences listed, approximately 15% are singletons. Separately, the same data were catalogued under a study of T cells in Graves' hyperthyroidism and ophthalmopathy.

The sequenced sample was peripheral blood mononuclear cells (PBMCs), obtained at new diagnosis, from a patient treated with antithyroid drugs. Receptor source: a man aged 35-49 years with Graves disease. The CDR3 runs from the conserved cysteine through the conserved F or W. D genes are given only for firm matches. Clone size appears in some rows only: once, few, many, or a class for an expanded clone.

V	size	J	D	DNA	CDR3
TRBV9	few	TRBJ2-1	TRBD1	TGTGCCAGCAGCGTTGGGATCGTGACAGGGGAACGGGAGCAGTTCTTC	CASSVGIVTGEREQFF
TRBV12-3/TRBV12-4	many	TRBJ1-4	TRBD1	TGTGCCAGCAGTAGGACAGGGGCCCCGGAAAAACTGTTTTTT	CASSRTGAPEKLFF
TRBV5-8	many	TRBJ2-3	-	TGTGCCAGCAGCTTTCTACTTACGCAGTATTTT	CASSFLLTQYF
TRBV20-1	many	TRBJ2-3	TRBD2	TGCAGTGCTCGACCTATTAGCGGGGGGAAGACATGGGATACGCAGTATTTT	CSARPISGGKTWDTQYF
TRBV12-5	few	TRBJ2-7	-	TGTGCTAGTGGCACAGGTAGAGTGGGCGAGCAGTACTTC	CASGTGRVGEQYF
TRBV9	-	TRBJ2-2	-	TGTGCCAGCAGCGAGGGAGGGGGGAAGTCCGGGGAGCTGTTTTTT	CASSEGGGKSGELFF
TRBV7-2	many	TRBJ1-5	-	TGTGCCAGCAGCATGGCCGCCTTACGGGATCAGCCCCAGCATTTT	CASSMAALRDQPQHF
TRBV2	many	TRBJ1-2	-	TGTGCCAGCAGTGAAGCACCGGGACGGAACTATGGCTACACCTTC	CASSEAPGRNYGYTF
TRBV12-3/TRBV12-4	few	TRBJ2-1	-	TGTGCCAGCACCTCGGGACGGTCTAGGTGGAATGAGCAGTTCTTC	CASTSGRSRWNEQFF
TRBV29-1	many	TRBJ2-1	-	TGCAGCGTTGCTGGTTGGGACACCGACTCCCACGGTCCCTACAATGAGCAGTTCTTC	CSVAGWDTDSHGPYNEQFF
TRBV4-3	-	TRBJ1-3	-	TGCGCCAGCAGCCTATGGACATCGGGAAACACCATATATTTT	CASSLWTSGNTIYF
TRBV5-6	-	TRBJ2-7	TRBD2	TGTGCCAGCAGCTTGAAACTAGCGGGGGCCTACGAGCAGTACTTC	CASSLKLAGAYEQYF
TRBV6-2/TRBV6-3	many	TRBJ2-5	-	TGTGCCAGCAGTTACTCGAGACTGAAGGGAGCGACCCAGTACTTC	CASSYSRLKGATQYF
TRBV11-2	many	TRBJ2-5	TRBD2	TGTGCCAGCAGCCCGGGCCTGGGACTAGCGGAGACCCAGTACTTC	CASSPGLGLAETQYF
TRBV2	many	TRBJ2-5	TRBD1	TGTGCCAGCACCAGAGACAGGGCCTTAGAGACCCAGTACTTC	CASTRDRALETQYF
TRBV13	-	TRBJ1-5	-	TGTGCCAGCAGCTGGACCCGGGGGCCCCAGCATTTT	CASSWTRGPQHF
TRBV5-1	many	TRBJ2-7	-	TGCGCCAGCAGCTCTTCGGGACACACATACGAGCAGTACTTC	CASSSSGHTYEQYF
TRBV6-1	many	TRBJ2-7	TRBD1	TGTGCCAGCAGTATTGGACAGGGGGCGGTCGAGCAGTACTTC	CASSIGQGAVEQYF
TRBV11-1	many	TRBJ2-2	-	TGTGCCAGCAGCTTAATTAACACCGGGGAGCTGTTTTTT	CASSLINTGELFF
TRBV20-1	many	TRBJ2-3	TRBD2	TGCAGTGCTATCGGTAGCGGGGATCGGAATACGCAGTATTTT	CSAIGSGDRNTQYF
TRBV5-1	many	TRBJ2-2	TRBD2	TGCGCCAGCAGCTTTAGGACTAGCGGGGCGAACACCGGGGAGCTGTTTTTT	CASSFRTSGANTGELFF
TRBV7-8	many	TRBJ2-3	-	TGTGCCAGCAGCTTAATCCCAGACATTGATACGCAGTATTTT	CASSLIPDIDTQYF
TRBV5-1	many	TRBJ2-3	-	TGCGCCAGCAGCAGTGAAGCTAGCACAGATACGCAGTATTTT	CASSSEASTDTQYF
TRBV11-1	few	TRBJ1-4	-	TGTGCCAGCAGCGTCAGCAGTTTTAATGAAAAACTGTTTTTT	CASSVSSFNEKLFF
TRBV12-3/TRBV12-4	many	TRBJ2-2	-	TGTGCCAGCAGAGCAGGGAGCGGGCCCGGGGAGCTGTTTTTT	CASRAGSGPGELFF
TRBV20-1	once	TRBJ1-1	TRBD1	TGCAGTGCTAGAAAAGGACAGGCCAACACTGAAGCTTTCTTT	CSARKGQANTEAFF